This entry lists 25 T cell receptor beta chains sequenced from one sample in a study of early T cells in non-severe SARS-CoV-2 infection. TCRdb re-called the 5' RACE reads through MiXCR, storing one row per CDR3 protein. The top ten clones hold roughly 2.7% of a sample with 25,000 to 30,000 distinct CDR3 sequences, under 6% of them seen once. The sequencing input was whole blood. These receptors came from an adult who was a healthcare worker with PCR-confirmed SARS-CoV-2 infection or an uninfected control (not recorded which).

Comment on this clonotype: This clone may be a read error of a much larger clone one base away. The chain couples TRBV29-1 to TRBJ2-3; D is ambiguous. Germline V CDR1 and CDR2: SQVTM, ANQGSEA. Between the trimmed V and J ends, which lost 0 bases and 6 bases, there was a span of 7 bases. The CDR3 is 12 residues long. CDR3 in DNA: TGCAGCGTTGAAGAAGGATCCGATACGCAGTATTTT. As protein: CSVEEGSDTQYF.

The sample holds many counts of this clonotype. The V gene is TRBV2, the J gene TRBJ1-2; possibly TRBD1 for D (5 bases). The CDR3 loop spans 16 amino acids. Germline V gene lookup returns CDR1 SNHLY and CDR2 FYNNEI. V shed 1 base and J shed 0 bases, with 12 bases lying between them. CDR3 coding DNA: TGTGCCAGCAGTGAAGACGCAGGGACTCCTAACTATGGCTACACCTTC. Its translation is CASSEDAGTPNYGYTF.

This clonotype showed up many times. This rearrangement joins TRBV5-5 to TRBJ2-7; 7 positions match TRBD1. The CDR3 extends over 15 amino acids. The trim removed 4 bases at V and 0 bases at J, leaving 7 bases unmatched. Germline loops: CDR1 SGHKS, CDR2 YYEKEE (reference sequence). The CDR3 here is CASSLARDSSYEQYF. CDR3 nucleotides: TGTGCCAGCAGCCTAGCTCGGGACAGCTCCTACGAGCAGTACTTC.

This clonotype was counted ten times or more. The V and J genes are TRBV6-5 and TRBJ2-2, with D uncertain. CDR3 length equals 17 residues. Germline CDR1 and CDR2: MNHEY and SVGAGI. The ends were cut back, 0 bases at V and 0 bases at J, with 11 bases in the middle. The CDR3 loop is CASSYSEITSNTGELFF. As DNA, the CDR3 is TGTGCCAGCAGTTACTCGGAGATTACCTCGAACACCGGGGAGCTGTTTTTT.

Comments on this clonotype: A much larger clone lies one base from this, so it may be a read error. The chain recombines TRBV10-3 with TRBJ1-6, with 8 bases matching TRBD1. The CDR3 has 14 amino acids. Looked up from germline, CDR1 is ENHRY and CDR2 is SYGVKD. This CDR3 is CAISEGQGNSSLHF. In DNA form, the CDR3 reads TGTGCCATCAGTGAAGGACAGGGTAATTCATCCCTCCACTTT.

This clonotype showed up many times. This chain links TRBV29-1 with TRBJ2-5; 7 nucleotides align to TRBD2. V shed 3 bases and J 5 bases; nucleotides not matched to a gene: 3. The CDR3 is 12 amino acids. Germline loops: CDR1 SQVTM, CDR2 ANQGSEA. The DNA of the CDR3 is TGCAGCGTTGATAGGGAGGGGGAGACCCAGTACTTC. Residues: CSVDREGETQYF.

Ten or more counts support this clonotype. The chain links TRBV7-6 to TRBJ2-3; D is ambiguous. Germline loops: CDR1 SGHVS, CDR2 FNYEAQ. CDR3 length: 14 residues. Trimming shortened V by 1 base and J by 1 base, and 6 bases separated the two germline ends. CDR3 protein: CASSLDEGTDTQYF. The CDR3 DNA reads as TGTGCCAGCAGCTTAGATGAGGGCACAGATACGCAGTATTTT.

This clonotype occurred a few times. The V call is TRBV3-1, the J call TRBJ2-7, with a weak D call TRBD2 (6 bases). Trimming removed 6 bases at V and 7 bases at J, with 19 bases between. Looked up from germline, CDR1 is LGHDT and CDR2 is YNNKEL (reference sequence). There are 14 residues in the CDR3. CDR3 amino acids: CASREDSGSGEQYF. The CDR3 coding sequence is TGTGCCAGCAGGGAGGACTCAGGGAGCGGGGAGCAGTACTTC.

Many counts were recorded for this clonotype. The V and J genes are TRBV27 and TRBJ2-7; D remains ambiguous. V was shortened by 0 bases and J by 0 bases, with 3 bases between the two germline ends. Germline lookup yields CDR1 MNHEY and CDR2 SMNVEV (reference sequence). The CDR3 totals 13 residues. CDR3 in amino acids: CASSLSPSYEQYF. The CDR3 DNA reads TGTGCCAGCAGTTTATCTCCCTCCTACGAGCAGTACTTC.

The gene calls are TRBV12-3 or TRBV12-4 and TRBJ2-1; 7 bases are shared with TRBD2. The CDR3 runs 13 residues. V lost 7 bases and J lost 7; bases outside the gene matches: 7. For the CDR3, the DNA is TGTGCCAGCACCCTATGGGGGGGAAATGAGCAGTTCTTC. It translates to CASTLWGGNEQFF.

This clonotype came up a few times. The chain is built from TRBV27 and TRBJ2-4, with 9 bases that match TRBD2. CDR3 length: 15 residues. Looked up from germline, CDR1 is MNHEY and CDR2 is SMNVEV (reference sequence). Trimming took 2 bases from V and 6 from J; bases not matched to a gene: 5. CDR3 protein: CASSLLAGSLNIQYF. CDR3 bases: TGTGCCAGCAGTTTACTAGCGGGGTCATTAAACATTCAGTACTTC.

This clonotype occurred a few times. The gene calls are TRBV5-6 and TRBJ1-1; D ambiguous. This CDR3 is built from 13 residues. Germline loops: CDR1 SGHDT, CDR2 YYEEEE. Trimming shortened V by 6 bases and J by 4 bases, and 13 bases separated the two germline ends. In nucleotides, the CDR3 is TGTGCCAGCACCATCGTATGGGGCACTGAAGCTTTCTTT. Protein sequence: CASTIVWGTEAFF.

This clonotype has at least ten counts. The rearrangement links TRBV5-4 to TRBJ1-4, with D possibly TRBD1 on 5 matching bases. V was clipped by 0 bases and J by 8 bases, with 14 bases between them. The CDR3 consists of 15 residues. Germline V CDR1 and CDR2: SGHNT, YYREEE (reference sequence). The CDR3 DNA follows: TGTGCCAGCAGCTTGGCGTTGGGGGATGGCGAAAAACTGTTTTTT. This sequence encodes CASSLALGDGEKLFF.

This clonotype was counted many times. V and J are TRBV7-9 and TRBJ1-2, with TRBD1 matching 7 bases. CDR1 is SEHNR, CDR2 FQNEAQ, per germline (reference sequence). Unmatched junction bases numbered 5, after V lost 2 bases and J lost 2 bases. This CDR3 spans 15 amino acids. CDR3 region: CASSLTVGQNYGYTF. In DNA, the CDR3 is TGTGCCAGCAGCTTAACGGTGGGACAGAACTATGGCTACACCTTC.

This clonotype occurred a few times. CDR3 sequence reads: CASSRAQGQETQYF. The CDR3 nucleotides are TGTGCCAGCAGCCGAGCACAGGGACAAGAGACCCAGTACTTC. The J gene is TRBJ2-5, the V gene TRBV5-6; possibly TRBD1 for D (6 bases). The CDR3 spans 14 residues. Germline CDR1 reads SGHDT; CDR2 reads YYEEEE. V lost 4 bases and J 2 bases, leaving 12 bases between the germline ends.

The gene calls are TRBV7-8 and TRBJ1-5; tentative D call: TRBD1 (5 bases). Trimming removed 2 bases at V and 5 bases at J, with 22 bases between. Germline V gives CDR1 SGHVS, CDR2 FQNEAQ. The CDR3 length is 18 residues. CDR3 sequence: CASSLLSLGDSNDQPQHF. In nucleotides, the CDR3 is TGTGCCAGCAGCTTATTAAGTTTAGGGGACTCCAATGATCAGCCCCAGCATTTT.

This clonotype was detected many times. The rearrangement links TRBV7-8 to TRBJ1-5, with D uncertain. The germline V gene has CDR1 SGHVS and CDR2 FQNEAQ. V lost 5 bases to trimming and J lost 3 bases, with 14 bases between them. The CDR3 consists of 15 residues. This CDR3 reads CASSPREGTNQPQHF. CDR3 nucleotide sequence: TGTGCCAGCAGCCCTAGGGAGGGTACCAATCAGCCCCAGCATTTT. The full variable domain, completed using reference TRBV7-8 and TRBJ1-5, is GAGVSQSPRYKVAKRGQDVALRCDPISGHVSLFWYQQALGQGPEFLTYFQNEAQLDKSGLPSDRFFAERPEGSVSTLKIQRTQQEDSAVYLCASSPREGTNQPQHFGDGTRLSIL.

The gene calls are TRBV9 and TRBJ1-1, with TRBD1 matching over 8 bases. The germline V gene encodes CDR1 SGDLS and CDR2 YYNGEE. The CDR3 spans 15 residues. The V segment lost 3 bases and the J segment 4 bases; nucleotides outside the gene matches: 8. This CDR3 is CASSADRGGLTEAFF. The CDR3 coding sequence is TGTGCCAGCAGCGCTGACAGGGGTGGTCTCACTGAAGCTTTCTTT.

The chain employs TRBV12-3 or TRBV12-4 and TRBJ2-2, with unresolved D. The V end was cut by 6 bases, the J end by 5 bases, with 4 bases between. CDR3 length equals 11 residues. The CDR3 DNA follows: TGTGCCAGCAGCTTTACCGGGGAGCTGTTTTTT. This codes for CASSFTGELFF.

This chain uses TRBV19 with TRBJ1-1; 8 bases are a match to TRBD1. CDR1 and CDR2 from the germline V gene are LNHDA and SQIVND (reference sequence). Losses at the gene ends were 5 bases for V and 1 base for J; bases not matched to a gene: 9. The CDR3 has 16 amino acids. The CDR3 reads CASSPLTGGRNTEAFF. The CDR3 coding sequence is TGTGCCAGTAGTCCCTTAACAGGGGGAAGGAACACTGAAGCTTTCTTT.

This clonotype was seen ten or more times. V and J are TRBV10-3 and TRBJ2-7, with TRBD1 identical over 9 bases. Germline CDR1 is ENHRY and CDR2 is SYGVKD. The V gene end was trimmed by 6 bases and the J gene end by 2 bases; junction bases not matched to a gene: 8. This CDR3 is built from 15 residues. As DNA, the CDR3 is TGTGCCATCAGGGTCCCGGGACAGGGTCCCTACGAGCAGTACTTC. Protein: CAIRVPGQGPYEQYF.

This clonotype was recorded at least ten times. V usage is TRBV7-2 and J usage is TRBJ1-1, with D possibly TRBD1 on 5 matching bases. Trimming shortened V by 1 base and J by 5 bases, and 11 bases separated the two germline ends. This CDR3 is built from 14 residues. Germline V lookup: CDR1 SGHTA, CDR2 FQGNSA. The CDR3 DNA follows: TGTGCCAGCAGCTTAGGAACCCAGGGAACTGAAGCTTTCTTT. Translating gives CASSLGTQGTEAFF.

This clonotype came up many times. This sequence joins TRBV3-1 and TRBJ1-6; TRBD1 aligns across 8 bases. This CDR3 is built from 16 residues. The V segment lost 3 bases and the J segment 7 bases; nucleotides outside the gene matches: 8. Germline CDR1 is LGHDT and CDR2 is YNNKEL (reference sequence). The CDR3 coding sequence is TGTGCCAGCAGCCACCGCAGCCGGGACAGGAATTCACCCCTCCACTTT. It yields the protein CASSHRSRDRNSPLHF. The whole variable domain, remainder taken from reference TRBV3-1 and TRBJ1-6, is DTAVSQTPKYLVTQMGNDKSIKCEQNLGHDTMYWYKQDSKKFLKIMFSYNNKELIINETVPNRFSPKSPDKAHLNLHINSLELGDSAVYFCASSHRSRDRNSPLHFGNGTRLTVT.

There are many counts of this clonotype. The chain combines TRBV5-1 with TRBJ1-1; D unclear. V dropped 0 bases and J dropped 5 bases, with 8 bases sitting between them. Germline V gene lookup returns CDR1 SGHRS and CDR2 YFSETQ. The length of the CDR3 is 13 residues. Here the CDR3 reads CASSLGEGTEAFF. The CDR3 DNA reads TGCGCCAGCAGCTTGGGAGAAGGGACTGAAGCTTTCTTT.

This clonotype was found many times. The chain links TRBV29-1 to TRBJ2-5, with D hard to call. Germline loops: CDR1 SQVTM, CDR2 ANQGSEA. The CDR3 covers 14 residues. Between the trimmed V and J ends, which lost 6 bases and 1 base, there was a span of 15 bases. CDR3 residues: CSVARTQVQETQYF. DNA of the CDR3: TGCAGCGTAGCGAGGACGCAGGTCCAAGAGACCCAGTACTTC.